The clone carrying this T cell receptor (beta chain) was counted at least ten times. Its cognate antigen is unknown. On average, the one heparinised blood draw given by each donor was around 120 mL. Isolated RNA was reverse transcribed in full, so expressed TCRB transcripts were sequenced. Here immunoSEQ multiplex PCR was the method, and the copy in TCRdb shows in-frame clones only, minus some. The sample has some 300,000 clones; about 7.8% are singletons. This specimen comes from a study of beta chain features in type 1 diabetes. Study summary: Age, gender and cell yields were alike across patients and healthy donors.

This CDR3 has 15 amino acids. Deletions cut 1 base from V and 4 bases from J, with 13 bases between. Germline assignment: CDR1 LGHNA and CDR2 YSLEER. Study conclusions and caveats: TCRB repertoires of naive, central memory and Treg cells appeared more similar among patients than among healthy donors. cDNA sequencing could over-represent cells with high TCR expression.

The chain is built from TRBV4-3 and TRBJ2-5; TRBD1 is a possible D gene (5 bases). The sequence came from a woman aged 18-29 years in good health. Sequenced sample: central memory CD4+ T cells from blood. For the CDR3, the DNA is TGCGCCAGCAGCCAAGGGAAGGGGATCCCAGAGACCCAGTACTTC. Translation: CASSQGKGIPETQYF.